These 18 T cell receptor beta chains were sequenced from one sample in a study of blood T cell repertoires in COVID-19. Data came from immunoSEQ multiplex PCR; TCRdb stores just in-frame clones and leaves some out. The table has 120,000 or so clones, roughly 90% seen once. The sample comprised peripheral blood. The source of these receptors is a woman at least 80 years old with acute or convalescent COVID-19.

The chain has TRBV18 and TRBJ2-5, with D tentatively TRBD1 (5 bases). The CDR3 covers 15 residues. Deletions cut 3 bases from V and 1 base from J, with 12 bases between. Germline-derived CDR1 and CDR2 are KGHSH and LQKENI. The CDR3 nucleotides read TGTGCCAGCTCACCCCTCTACAGGACCCAAGAGACCCAGTACTTC. This codes for CASSPLYRTQETQYF.

The genes are TRBV7-8 and TRBJ2-1; D perhaps matches TRBD1 (5 bases). The length of the CDR3 is 17 residues. In germline, CDR1 is SGHVS, CDR2 FQNEAQ. V lost 3 bases and J 2 bases, leaving 17 bases between the germline ends. In DNA form, the CDR3 reads TGTGCCAGCAGCTTTATTTCCAGGGCAAACGCCTACAATGAGCAGTTCTTC. This sequence encodes CASSFISRANAYNEQFF.

This clone was seen a single time. V is TRBV4-2 and J is TRBJ2-4, with 9 bases identical to TRBD1. This CDR3 has 15 amino acids. V dropped 0 bases and J dropped 7; count of bases not matched to a gene: 4. Per the germline V gene, CDR1 is LGHNA and CDR2 is YNFKEQ. The CDR3 protein is CASSQEDRGRNIQYF. In DNA form, the CDR3 reads TGTGCCAGCAGCCAAGAGGACAGGGGTAGGAACATTCAGTACTTC.

The chain employs TRBV5-1 and TRBJ1-3; the D gene is possibly TRBD1 (6 bases). The CDR3 spans 17 residues. Looked up from germline, CDR1 is SGHRS and CDR2 is YFSETQ. The V end lost 0 bases, the J end lost 0 bases, and 13 bases lay between the germline ends. The CDR3 reads CASSLGAGVHSGNTIYF. The CDR3 region has the DNA TGCGCCAGCAGCTTGGGAGCAGGGGTCCACTCTGGAAACACCATATATTTT.

The chain recombines TRBV11-2 with TRBJ2-1, with 9 positions matching TRBD2. This CDR3 is 17 amino acids long. Unmatched junction bases numbered 11, after V lost 5 bases and J lost 3 bases. CDR1 is SGHAT, CDR2 FQNNGV, per germline. CDR3 sequence: CASSPRLAGVGYNEQFF. Here the CDR3 DNA reads TGTGCCAGCAGCCCCCGGTTAGCGGGAGTGGGCTACAATGAGCAGTTCTTC.

The chain recombines TRBV6-5 with TRBJ2-7, with 12 bases matching TRBD1. This CDR3 has 13 residues. Trimming at V came to 9 bases and at J to 3 bases, leaving 3 bases not matched to a gene. Per the germline V gene, CDR1 is MNHEY and CDR2 is SVGAGI. The CDR3 DNA reads as TGTGCCAGGGGGACAGGGGGCATCTACGAGCAGTACTTC. Encoded protein: CARGTGGIYEQYF.

The chain recombines TRBV25-1 with TRBJ2-6, with TRBD1 as a possible D gene (5 bases). V lost 6 bases, J lost 0 bases, and 12 bases lay in between. The CDR3 extends over 16 amino acids. Germline assignment: CDR1 MGHDK and CDR2 SYGVNS. The CDR3 region has the DNA TGTGCCAGCAGCTTCGACAGACCCTCTGGGGCCAACGTCCTGACTTTC. It codes for CASSFDRPSGANVLTF.

The rearrangement joins TRBV5-1 to TRBJ2-1; a possible D gene is TRBD2 (6 bases). Germline-derived CDR1 and CDR2 are SGHRS and YFSETQ. The CDR3 loop spans 14 amino acids. Trimming removed 0 bases from V and 7 bases from J, with 11 bases in between. The CDR3 DNA follows: TGCGCCAGCAGCTTGGCCGGGACTCAAAATGAGCAGTTCTTC. It is translated as CASSLAGTQNEQFF.

This chain uses TRBV6-2 or TRBV6-3 with TRBJ2-3; 8 nucleotides agree with TRBD2. The junction had 6 bases not matched to a gene; V was cut back by 5 bases and J by 2 bases. Germline lookup yields CDR1 MNHEY and CDR2 SVGEGT. This CDR3 region has 15 residues. The CDR3 region has the DNA TGTGCCAGCAGTCCCCAGCGGGGGACCACAGATACGCAGTATTTT. Its protein is CASSPQRGTTDTQYF.

V usage is TRBV6-5 and J usage is TRBJ1-1; D remains ambiguous. Per the germline V gene, CDR1 is MNHEY and CDR2 is SVGAGI. The V gene lost 2 bases and the J gene lost 2 bases, with 9 bases spanning the gap. The CDR3 runs to 14 residues. CDR3 sequence: CASSYRESNTEAFF. The CDR3 DNA is TGTGCCAGCAGTTACCGGGAGTCTAACACTGAAGCTTTCTTT.

This rearrangement joins TRBV11-2 to TRBJ1-6; D is unresolved. CDR1 and CDR2 (germline): SGHAT, FQNNGV. The V gene lost 5 bases and the J gene lost 0 bases, with 11 bases spanning the gap. This CDR3 spans 16 amino acids. The CDR3 bases are TGTGCCAGCAGCAACTTCGGTGGCTCCTATAATTCACCCCTCCACTTT. Residues: CASSNFGGSYNSPLHF.

The chain uses TRBV6-2 or TRBV6-3 and TRBJ2-7, with 8 bases that match TRBD2. Germline trimming cut 6 bases from V and 5 bases from J; bases unmatched to any gene: 15. Germline V gene lookup returns CDR1 MNHEY and CDR2 SVGEGT. This CDR3 contains 16 residues. CDR3 nucleotides: TGTGCCAGCAGCTCCCCCGGGGGGGGCCTTAAAAACGAGCAGTACTTC. It is translated as CASSSPGGGLKNEQYF.

V usage is TRBV5-1 and J usage is TRBJ1-1, with TRBD1 matching 7 bases. CDR3 length equals 12 residues. CDR1 SGHRS and CDR2 YFSETQ come from the germline V gene. V lost 4 bases, J lost 6 bases, and 3 bases stayed unmatched. Written as DNA, the CDR3 is TGCGCCAGCAGCAGGCAGGGGGCTGAAGCTTTCTTT. It codes for CASSRQGAEAFF.

The rearrangement links TRBV19 to TRBJ1-4, with TRBD1 as a possible D gene (5 bases). V lost 7 bases, J lost 7 bases, and 13 bases lay in between. This CDR3 spans 13 amino acids. Germline assignment: CDR1 LNHDA and CDR2 SQIVND (reference sequence). CDR3: CASTHRRGEKLFF. CDR3 DNA: TGTGCCAGTACCCATCGGAGGGGTGAAAAACTGTTTTTT.

The rearrangement joins TRBV7-9 to TRBJ1-5; D unresolved. This CDR3 has 13 amino acids. Trimming took 3 bases from V and 0 from J, leaving 3 bases between them. CDR1 and CDR2 (germline): SEHNR, FQNEAQ (reference sequence). Here the CDR3 reads CASSLRSNQPQHF. In DNA form, the CDR3 reads TGTGCCAGCAGCTTGCGTAGCAATCAGCCCCAGCATTTT.

The CDR3 reads CASRGDREIYGYTF. DNA for the CDR3: TGTGCCAGCAGGGGGGACAGGGAGATCTATGGCTACACCTTC. The chain is built from TRBV28 and TRBJ1-2, with 9 bases identical to TRBD1. Germline lookup yields CDR1 MDHEN and CDR2 SYDVKM. The CDR3 length is 14 residues. V lost 6 bases, J lost 4 bases, and 6 bases stayed unmatched.

The rearrangement uses TRBV13 and TRBJ2-3; D might be TRBD2 (6 bases). The V gene lost 4 bases and the J gene lost 9 bases, with 14 bases spanning the gap. CDR3 length: 13 amino acids. Looked up from germline, CDR1 is PRHDT and CDR2 is FYEKMQ (reference sequence). For the CDR3, the DNA is TGTGCCAGCAGCTCCAAAGGTGGGAGGACGCAGTATTTT. Its translation: CASSSKGGRTQYF.

This chain joins TRBV24-1 and TRBJ2-7; 9 nucleotides line up with TRBD1. The CDR3 totals 16 residues. Germline CDR1 is KGHDR and CDR2 is SFDVKD. The V gene end was trimmed by 2 bases and the J gene end by 0 bases; junction bases not matched to a gene: 4. The DNA for the CDR3 is TGTGCCACCAGTGATTACAGGGGGCGCGGCTCCTACGAGCAGTACTTC. This sequence encodes CATSDYRGRGSYEQYF.